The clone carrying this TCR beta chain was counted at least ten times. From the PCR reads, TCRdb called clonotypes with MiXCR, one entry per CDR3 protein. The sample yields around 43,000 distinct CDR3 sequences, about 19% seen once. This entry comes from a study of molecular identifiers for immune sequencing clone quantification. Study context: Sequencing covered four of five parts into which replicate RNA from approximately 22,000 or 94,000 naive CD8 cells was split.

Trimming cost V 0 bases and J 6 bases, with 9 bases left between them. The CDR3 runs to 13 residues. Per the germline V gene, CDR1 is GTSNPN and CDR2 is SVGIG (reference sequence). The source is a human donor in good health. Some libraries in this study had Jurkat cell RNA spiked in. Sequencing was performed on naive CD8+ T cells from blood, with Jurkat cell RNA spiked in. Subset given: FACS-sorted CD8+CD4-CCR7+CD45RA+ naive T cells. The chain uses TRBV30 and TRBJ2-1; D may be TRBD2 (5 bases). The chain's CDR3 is CAWSVLAGNEQFF. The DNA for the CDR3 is TGTGCCTGGAGTGTCCTAGCCGGCAATGAGCAGTTCTTC.